The rows below give T cell receptor beta chains drawn from one sample of a study of post-analysis software for immune sequencing data. TCRdb called the PCR reads again in MiXCR, with one record for every CDR3 protein. The data show roughly 400,000 distinct CDR3 sequences, 30% to 45% seen once. The sample taken for sequencing was blood. All receptors derive from a girl aged 2 to 9 with multiple sclerosis. Each CDR3 is given with its conserved first and last residue. A D gene is named only where the DNA matches it firmly. Rows may omit the clone size; those that give it use once, few, many or a size class.

d_call,j_call,v_call,clone_size,cdr3_nt,cdr3_aa
NA,TRBJ2-3,TRBV4-1,NA,TGCGCCAGCAGCCAAGATGGGCAGGTACCAGATACGCAGTATTTT,CASSQDGQVPDTQYF
NA,TRBJ2-3,TRBV29-1,NA,TGCAGCGTGGTGGGAAATACGCAGTATTTT,CSVVGNTQYF
TRBD2,TRBJ2-1,TRBV20-1,few,TGCAGTGCCCTAGGACTAGTCGATGAGCAGTTCTTC,CSALGLVDEQFF
TRBD1,TRBJ2-3,TRBV28,NA,TGTGCCAGCAGTGTACAGGGGGCGGATACGCAGTATTTT,CASSVQGADTQYF
NA,TRBJ1-2,TRBV5-1,few,TGCGCCAGCAGCGAACAAATTAACTATGGCTACACCTTC,CASSEQINYGYTF
NA,TRBJ2-1,TRBV7-3,NA,TGTGCCAGCAGCGCAACTAGTGCGCCATACAATGAGCAGTTCTTC,CASSATSAPYNEQFF
NA,TRBJ2-1,TRBV5-1,few,TGCGCCAGCAGCTTGAGTTCAGTAGGACTCTACAATGAGCAGTTCTTC,CASSLSSVGLYNEQFF
NA,TRBJ2-5,TRBV21-1,NA,TGTGCCAGCGGGGACAGGGGGCGGAGGGAGACCCAGTACTTC,CASGDRGRRETQYF
TRBD2,TRBJ2-2,TRBV12-3/TRBV12-4,NA,TGTGCCGGCAGTTTGCTGGCGGGGGGCACCGGGGAGCTGTTTTTT,CAGSLLAGGTGELFF
NA,TRBJ1-1,TRBV6-1,NA,TGTGCCAGCCGGGAGGGAAGGGAGAACACTGAAGCTTTCTTT,CASREGRENTEAFF
NA,TRBJ2-7,TRBV28,NA,TGTGCCACAGGGTCCAGCTCCTACGAGCAGTACTTC,CATGSSSYEQYF
NA,TRBJ2-1,TRBV14,NA,TGTGCCAGCAGCCAAGAATATGTCCCGGAGCAGTTCTTC,CASSQEYVPEQFF
NA,TRBJ1-2,TRBV5-1,NA,TGCGCCAGCAGCTTGGCGGCAGGGACTGGCTACACCTTC,CASSLAAGTGYTF
NA,TRBJ2-1,TRBV6-5,few,TGTGCCAGCAGTTACTTTGGACCCGAGTCGGCTAGCACCAATGAGCAGTTCTTC,CASSYFGPESASTNEQFF
NA,TRBJ1-1,TRBV5-1,NA,TGCGCCAGCAGCTTGGTGCGGGCTAACACTGAAGCTTTCTTT,CASSLVRANTEAFF
TRBD1,TRBJ1-1,TRBV4-1,few,TGCGCCAGCAGCCACCGACAGGGAAGCGAAACTGAAGCTTTCTTT,CASSHRQGSETEAFF
NA,TRBJ2-3,TRBV5-6,NA,TGTGCCAGCAGCCCCCGGGCGGGCCTTGGAGATACGCAGTATTTT,CASSPRAGLGDTQYF
NA,TRBJ2-1,TRBV29-1,NA,TGCAGCGTTGAATCGGGGTCTGCCTACAATGAGCAGTTCTTC,CSVESGSAYNEQFF
NA,TRBJ2-5,TRBV28,few,TGTGCCAGCAGTAAACAGGGAGGAGGGGAGACCCAGTACTTC,CASSKQGGGETQYF
NA,TRBJ2-7,TRBV10-3,many,TGTGCCATCAGACTCGGACAGAGTACCTACGAGCAGTACTTC,CAIRLGQSTYEQYF
NA,TRBJ2-1,TRBV4-1,few,TGCGCCAGCAGCCAGAAGCCCGGAAGGATTGAGCAGTTCTTC,CASSQKPGRIEQFF
TRBD2,TRBJ2-1,TRBV4-2,few,TGTGCCAGCAGCATGGGCGGGGGGAACAATGAGCAGTTCTTC,CASSMGGGNNEQFF
NA,TRBJ1-1,TRBV5-1,NA,TGCGCCAGCAGCTCCACGAGACTGAACACTGAAGCTTTCTTT,CASSSTRLNTEAFF
NA,TRBJ2-3,TRBV4-1,NA,TGCGCCAGCAGCCAAGTAAGGACAGTTCCAGATACGCAGTATTTT,CASSQVRTVPDTQYF
NA,TRBJ2-7,TRBV20-1,few,TGCAGTGCTCCGCTGGGGGACTACGAGCAGTACTTC,CSAPLGDYEQYF
NA,TRBJ1-5,TRBV7-2,NA,TGTGCCAGCAGCGCCAGGGGTTTTCAGCCCCAGCATTTT,CASSARGFQPQHF
NA,TRBJ2-2,TRBV27,NA,TGTGCCAGCAGTTTTGGGGCGAACACCGGGGAGCTGTTTTTT,CASSFGANTGELFF
NA,TRBJ2-7,TRBV7-6,NA,TGTGCCAGCAGCTTAGTAGCTACTGAGCAGTACTTC,CASSLVATEQYF
NA,TRBJ1-6,TRBV6-5,NA,TGTGCCAGCAGTTACTCAGGGCCGGGCCAGGGGTATTCACCCCTCCACTTT,CASSYSGPGQGYSPLHF
TRBD2,TRBJ2-6,TRBV6-5,few,TGTGCCAGCAGTTACTCGATAGGGACGGGGGGATCCAACGTCCTGACTTTC,CASSYSIGTGGSNVLTF
TRBD2,TRBJ2-1,TRBV7-9,many,TGTGCCAGCAGCCCCACTAGCGGCAATGAGCAGTTCTTC,CASSPTSGNEQFF
TRBD2,TRBJ2-1,TRBV28,NA,TGTGCCAGCAGTGGGGGACTAGCGGGGGTTTCGTACAATGAGCAGTTCTTC,CASSGGLAGVSYNEQFF
TRBD1,TRBJ2-4,TRBV10-3,NA,TGTGCCATCAGTGCGGGGGACAGGGGATCAGAGCAGTACTTC,CAISAGDRGSEQYF
NA,TRBJ2-3,TRBV28,NA,TGTGCCAGCAGTGTTCAAGGGTCCTCTAGCACAGATACGCAGTATTTT,CASSVQGSSSTDTQYF
TRBD2,TRBJ2-7,TRBV5-1,NA,TGCGCCAGCAGCTTTGATGGGCGGGAGGCCCCCTACGAGCAGTACTTC,CASSFDGREAPYEQYF
NA,TRBJ2-3,TRBV29-1,NA,TGCAGCGCTGGGCTTGTCGCAGCCGAAATACCCACAGATACGCAGTATTTT,CSAGLVAAEIPTDTQYF
TRBD2,TRBJ2-1,TRBV9,NA,TGTGCCAGCAGCAAGACTAGCGGGCCTGGTTACAATGAGCAGTTCTTC,CASSKTSGPGYNEQFF
NA,TRBJ2-7,TRBV6-1,NA,TGTGCCAGCAGTGACGTAGAAACAGACGAGCAGTACTTC,CASSDVETDEQYF
TRBD2,TRBJ2-1,TRBV10-3,NA,TGTGCCACCAGAGGTTTAAGGGTACCTAGCGGGGGATCTCTCTACAATGAGCAGTTCTTC,CATRGLRVPSGGSLYNEQFF
NA,TRBJ1-2,TRBV28,NA,TGTGCCAGTAAGACCAGGGGTGGCTACACCTTC,CASKTRGGYTF
TRBD2,TRBJ2-7,TRBV5-1,few,TGCGCCAGCAGCTTGGTAAGCCTAGCGGGAGCCTACGAGCAGTACTTC,CASSLVSLAGAYEQYF
NA,TRBJ2-7,TRBV7-8,NA,TGTGCCAGCAGCTTAGCCTCAGGGGGGTTGAGCTCCTACGAGCAGTACTTC,CASSLASGGLSSYEQYF
NA,TRBJ2-7,TRBV20-1,few,TGCAGTGCCCCCGAGAGCCGAATTAAAACCTACGAGCAGTACTTC,CSAPESRIKTYEQYF
TRBD2,TRBJ2-3,TRBV6-2/TRBV6-3,NA,TGTGCCAGCAGTTTAGTACTAGCGACAGATACGCAGTATTTT,CASSLVLATDTQYF
NA,TRBJ1-6,TRBV12-3/TRBV12-4,NA,TGTGCCAGCAGTCCCGCCGGGAGGGTCTATAATTCACCCCTCCACTTT,CASSPAGRVYNSPLHF
TRBD1,TRBJ1-6,TRBV20-1,NA,TGCAGTGCTAGACCACAGGGGAGCTCCTATAATTCACCCCTCCACTTT,CSARPQGSSYNSPLHF
NA,TRBJ1-5,TRBV28,NA,TGTGCCAGCAGTCCCGGAGGGGGGGCGGACAATCAGCCCCAGCATTTT,CASSPGGGADNQPQHF
TRBD1,TRBJ1-2,TRBV12-3/TRBV12-4,NA,TGTGCCAGCAGCATCCGGGACAGGGGTACAGCTGGCTGCACCTTC,CASSIRDRGTAGCTF
TRBD1,TRBJ1-2,TRBV2,few,TGTGCCAGCAGTGGACAGGGGGTCTATGGCTACACCTTC,CASSGQGVYGYTF
NA,TRBJ1-1,TRBV9,once,TGTGCCAGCAGCGTAGGTGGTTCCCTCGAAGGCACTGAAGCTTTCTTT,CASSVGGSLEGTEAFF
NA,TRBJ2-5,TRBV7-4,NA,TGTGCCAGCAGCTCACACCCGGGGCCAGAGAGTTTGAAGACCCAGTACTTC,CASSSHPGPESLKTQYF
NA,TRBJ2-5,TRBV7-9,NA,TGTGCCAGCAGGAATGAAGAGACCCAGTACTTC,CASRNEETQYF
TRBD2,TRBJ2-5,TRBV7-2,NA,TGTGCCAGCAGCTTACCGACTAGCGGGGCATACCAAGAGACCCAGTACTTC,CASSLPTSGAYQETQYF